This TCR beta chain was sequenced during a study of blood T cell repertoires in COVID-19 (dated by TCRdb to the early 2020s). Broadly, across the study: Samples from collaborators originated in the United States, Italy and Spain and spanned both the acute and convalescent phases of COVID-19. Where HLA class I and class II types were available, the types were taken from metadata supplied by the sample provider, not from assay-based typing. Samples were obtained from the ongoing ImmuneRACE study (first 160 participants) and from some 1,200 subjects provided by 6 global collaborators. The repertoires were released in a freely available public database intended as a resource for research on the immune response to SARS-CoV-2. The material from the prospective study consisted of cDNA or gDNA derived from T cells, B-cell-depleted T cells, or PBMCs. Deeply sampled blood TCRbeta repertoires from subjects exposed to, actively infected with, or recovered from COVID-19 were included in the dataset. A de-identified subject ID, COVID-19 status, age in years and sex were almost always included in the sample metadata.

The collaborating institutions used their own protocols to collect whole blood in K2EDTA tubes. For TCRbeta analysis, collaborator samples were shipped as frozen whole blood, as isolated PBMCs, or as DNA extracted from either sample type. CDR1 and CDR2 were assigned from the germline V gene as MGHRA and YSYEKL. V loses 3 bases at its end and J loses 1 base; junction bases beyond the gene matches: 9. The CDR3 contains 17 residues, cysteine and phenylalanine counted. The DNA shown is the 51-base CDR3, in frame from base 1. TCRbeta CDR3 regions were amplified from genomic DNA using the immunoSEQ Assay, a bias-controlled multiplex PCR. On the authors' methods: The number of nucleated cells in each sample was estimated by amplification of reference gene primers within the assay. To quantify the absolute abundance of each unique TCRbeta CDR3 rearrangement, sequence reads were collapsed and filtered. Productive Simpson clonality was computed per sample as the square root of Simpson's diversity index over productive rearrangements. As stored in TCRdb, this immuneACCESS dataset retains in-frame rearrangements with V and J assigned. A fraction of the clones does not appear; measured against another copy, unresolved V genes explain less than half of the discrepancy, and the remainder lacks a known reason. The V and J calls and clone size are taken from that table; D and trimming were inferred from the DNA. Recorded for this sample are approximately 170,000 clones; about 90% of them occurred a single time. The ten largest make up under 5% of the sample.

Turning to this clone: No cognate antigen has been identified for it. Base qualities were left out, and no much larger clone turns up one base away.

Here is what the overall study found, with its caveats: Clinical and demographic metadata were provided uncurated, with the amount varying by source and participant.

This sequence was found in a woman aged 70-85 years with acute or convalescent COVID-19. This sequence uses TRBV4-1 and TRBJ1-2; TRBD1 matches 9 bases in the middle. Sequencing was performed on peripheral blood. The CDR3 amino acid sequence is: CASSQSSGTGFNYGYTF. The sequenced DNA: TGCGCCAGCAGCCAGAGCTCTGGGACAGGGTTTAACTATGGCTACACCTTC.